This T cell receptor beta chain was identified during a study of T-cell reconstitution after alpha-beta-depleted transplantation in children. This CDR3 region has 15 residues. Trimming removed 1 base from V and 4 bases from J, with 8 bases in between. Germline CDR1 is LGHNA and CDR2 is YNFKEQ. Unique molecular identifiers were built into the TCRbeta library. TCRdb used MiXCR to reprocess the PCR reads, holding one entry per CDR3 protein. The sample has approximately 520,000 distinct CDR3 sequences; 32% are singletons. The input for sequencing was PBMCs from the stem cell graft donor, taken from the stem cell graft. The chain couples TRBV4-2 to TRBJ1-6; D uncertain. This receptor was identified in a human donor who donated a stem cell graft to a child with aplastic anemia. The CDR3 spells CASSQVLGYNSPLHF. In DNA, the CDR3 is TGTGCCAGCAGCCAAGTACTAGGTTATAATTCACCCCTCCACTTT.